This TCR beta chain was obtained from a study of blood T cell repertoires in COVID-19. Looking at the study overall: Sites across the United States, Italy and Spain contributed samples from acute and convalescent COVID-19.

Authors' data handling: Amplification of reference gene primers was used by the study to estimate nucleated cell counts. Measured with immunoSEQ multiplex PCR; TCRdb has only the in-frame clones, and not every one. V, J and clone size derive from that table, while D and trimming were established from the DNA sequence. The sample yields about 100,000 clones, about 89% seen once. V lost 6 bases and J lost 4; bases outside the gene matches: 12. The germline V gene has CDR1 MDHEN and CDR2 SYDVKM. This CDR3 has 15 residues. The gene calls are TRBV28 and TRBJ2-7; 7 bases line up with TRBD2. This receptor was obtained from a young woman with acute or convalescent COVID-19. Sequenced material: peripheral blood. Here the CDR3 reads CASSLDQGGSYEQYF. The CDR3 coding sequence is TGTGCCAGCAGCTTGGATCAGGGAGGGTCTTACGAGCAGTACTTC. Combining the CDR3 with reference TRBV28 and TRBJ2-7 gives the whole variable domain DVKVTQSSRYLVKRTGEKVFLECVQDMDHENMFWYRQDPGLGLRLIYFSYDVKMKEKGDIPEGYSVSREKKERFSLILESASTNQTSMYLCASSLDQGGSYEQYFGPGTRLTVT.